A single sample gave rise to the 8 T cell receptor beta chains below, sequenced in a study of blood T cells in healthy people across ages. A J-beta primer mix and a sample-barcoded 5' primer were used in a second PCR of about 7 to 12 cycles. One entry per CDR3 protein, called by TCRdb with MiXCR from the 5' RACE reads. The sample shows around 1.1 million distinct CDR3 sequences, 35% to 40% of them seen only once. Source material: blood. These receptors were obtained from a man aged 18 to 29 in good health.

This clonotype was recorded a few times. The rearrangement links TRBV12-3 or TRBV12-4 to TRBJ1-1, with TRBD1 identical over 10 bases. The CDR3 has 14 amino acids. V was clipped by 5 bases and J by 5 bases; unmatched bases: 5. CDR3: CASSLTGGETEAFF. The DNA of the CDR3 is TGTGCCAGCAGTCTGACAGGGGGCGAGACTGAAGCTTTCTTT.

This clonotype was detected a few times. V usage is TRBV29-1 and J usage is TRBJ1-2; the D is unclear. In germline, CDR1 is SQVTM, CDR2 ANQGSEA. The CDR3 loop spans 14 amino acids. V dropped 0 bases and J dropped 3 bases, with 11 bases sitting between them. In DNA, the CDR3 is TGCAGCGTTGAAGATCTGGAGCGACACTATGGCTACACCTTC. This translates into CSVEDLERHYGYTF.

This clonotype showed up just a few times. The chain uses TRBV20-1 and TRBJ1-5; D unresolved. CDR1 DFQATT and CDR2 SNEGSKA come from the germline V gene (reference sequence). V was clipped by 2 bases and J by 3 bases, with 5 bases between them. The CDR3 length is 12 residues. DNA for the CDR3: TGCAGTGCTAGAACGGTCAATCAGCCCCAGCATTTT. Translating it yields CSARTVNQPQHF.

This clonotype was seen more than once but under ten times. This rearrangement joins TRBV14 to TRBJ1-2; D gene uncertain. The CDR3 is 15 residues long. V was trimmed by 1 base and J by 3 bases, leaving 12 bases between them. CDR1 is SGHDN, CDR2 FVKESK, per germline. CDR3 bases: TGTGCCAGCAGCCAAGCGGAAGGGTTTCACTATGGCTACACCTTC. It encodes CASSQAEGFHYGYTF.

This clonotype was detected only a few times. J is TRBJ2-4 and V is TRBV20-1; D remains unclear. The CDR3 spans 16 residues. With 5 bases removed from V and 0 bases from J, the gap between germline ends came to 17 bases. Germline loops: CDR1 DFQATT, CDR2 SNEGSKA (reference sequence). The CDR3 protein is CSAVPNAILAKNIQYF. For the CDR3, the DNA is TGCAGTGCTGTCCCCAACGCGATACTAGCCAAAAACATTCAGTACTTC.

V gene TRBV7-9 combines with J gene TRBJ2-2, with a possible D match to TRBD1 (5 bases). The germline V gene encodes CDR1 SEHNR and CDR2 FQNEAQ (reference sequence). The V end was cut by 5 bases, the J end by 4 bases, with 26 bases between. The CDR3 is 19 residues long. Written as DNA, the CDR3 is TGTGCCAGCAGCCCCCCTCTCGCAGGGCGGTTTCTGCCCACCGGGGAGCTGTTTTTT. Residues: CASSPPLAGRFLPTGELFF.

This clonotype was observed a handful of times. The chain uses TRBV11-2 and TRBJ2-5; D possibly corresponds to TRBD2 (5 bases). Germline CDR1 SGHAT, CDR2 FQNNGV. The CDR3 covers 15 residues. V was cut by 5 bases and J by 11 bases, with 24 bases left in between. This chain's CDR3 is CASSDYDAEQMGQYF. For the CDR3, the DNA is TGTGCCAGCAGCGACTACGATGCCGAGCAGATGGGGCAGTACTTC.

The V gene is TRBV5-5, the J gene TRBJ1-4; 7 positions agree with TRBD1. Per germline, CDR1 SGHKS and CDR2 YYEKEE (reference sequence). The CDR3 totals 13 residues. With 7 bases clipped from V and 4 bases from J, the junction kept 4 bases outside the gene matches. CDR3 DNA sequence: TGTGCCAGCCTTGGGACAGATAATGAAAAACTGTTTTTT. This encodes CASLGTDNEKLFF.